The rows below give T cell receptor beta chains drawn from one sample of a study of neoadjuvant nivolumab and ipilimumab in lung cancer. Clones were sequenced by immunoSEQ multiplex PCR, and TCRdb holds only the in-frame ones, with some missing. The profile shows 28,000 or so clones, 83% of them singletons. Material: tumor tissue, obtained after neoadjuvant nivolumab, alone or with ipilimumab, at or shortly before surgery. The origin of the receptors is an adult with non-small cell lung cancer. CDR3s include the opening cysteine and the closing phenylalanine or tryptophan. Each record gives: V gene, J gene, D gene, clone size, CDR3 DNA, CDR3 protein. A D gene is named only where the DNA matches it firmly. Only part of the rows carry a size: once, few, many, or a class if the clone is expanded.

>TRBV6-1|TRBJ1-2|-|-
TGTGCCAGCAGTGGGACAGTACCCTATGGCTACACCTTC
CASSGTVPYGYTF
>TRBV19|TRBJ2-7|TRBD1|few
TGTGCCAGTAGTATAGATGGGACAGGTCCCTTCGAGCAGTACTTC
CASSIDGTGPFEQYF
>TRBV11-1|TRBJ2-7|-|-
TGTGCCAGCAGCCTCAACTACGAGCAGTACTTC
CASSLNYEQYF
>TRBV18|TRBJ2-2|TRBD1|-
TGTGCCAGCTCACCACGTGGACAGGGTACGAACACCGGGGAGCTGTTTTTT
CASSPRGQGTNTGELFF
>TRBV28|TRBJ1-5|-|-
TGTGCCAGCAGTTTATGGGGTAATCAGCCCCAGCATTTT
CASSLWGNQPQHF
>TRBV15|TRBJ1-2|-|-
TGTGCCACCAGCAGACAGGACCGAGCTAACTATGGCTACACCTTC
CATSRQDRANYGYTF
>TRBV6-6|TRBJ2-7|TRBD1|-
TGTGCCAGCAGTTACTCGGGACAGGGGGCCTACGAGCAGTACTTC
CASSYSGQGAYEQYF
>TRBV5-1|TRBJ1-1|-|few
TGCGCCAGCAGCCATGGGGACACTGAAGCTTTCTTT
CASSHGDTEAFF
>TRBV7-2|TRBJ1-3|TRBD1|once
TGTGCCAGCAGCTTACGGGGGACAGGGGGAGGTTCTGGAAACACCATATATTTT
CASSLRGTGGGSGNTIYF
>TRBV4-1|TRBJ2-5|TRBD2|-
TGCGCCAGCAGCAAAAAAGGACTAGTTGAAGAGACCCAGTACTTC
CASSKKGLVEETQYF
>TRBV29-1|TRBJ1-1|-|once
TGCAGCGTTGTAGGACATAACACTGAAGCTTTCTTT
CSVVGHNTEAFF
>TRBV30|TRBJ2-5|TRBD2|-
TGTGCTTGGAGTGTAGATACTAGCGGGGGGGTTGAGACCCAGTACTTC
CAWSVDTSGGVETQYF
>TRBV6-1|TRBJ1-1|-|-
TGTGCCAGCAGTGCGGCAGGGAGGGCTTTCTTT
CASSAAGRAFF
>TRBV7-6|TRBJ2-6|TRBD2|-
TGTGCCAGCAGCTCTAGCGGGGGGCGCTACGATTCAAACTCTGGGGCCAACGTCCTGACTTTC
CASSSSGGRYDSNSGANVLTF
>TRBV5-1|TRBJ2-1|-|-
TGCGCCAGCAGCTTCGGAGCTGACAATGAGCAGTTCTTC
CASSFGADNEQFF
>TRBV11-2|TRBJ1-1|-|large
TGTGCCAGCAGCTATCCCCGCGGGGCTTTCTTT
CASSYPRGAFF
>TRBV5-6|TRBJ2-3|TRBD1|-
TGTGCCAGCAGCGGGACCGGGACAGGGGGCACAGATACGCAGTATTTT
CASSGTGTGGTDTQYF
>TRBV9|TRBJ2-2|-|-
TGTGCCAGCAGCGAACAGGGCGGGAGTTACACCGGGGAGCTGTTTTTT
CASSEQGGSYTGELFF
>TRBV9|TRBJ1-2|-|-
TGTGCCAGCAGCGACGGTCACTATGGCTACACCTTC
CASSDGHYGYTF
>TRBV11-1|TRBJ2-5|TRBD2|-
TGTGCCAGCAGCTTAGGCGAAGCGGGAGGGCAAGAGACCCAGTACTTC
CASSLGEAGGQETQYF
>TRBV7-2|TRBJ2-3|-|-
TGTGCCAGCAGCTTAGGAGGTAGTGCAGATACGCAGTATTTT
CASSLGGSADTQYF
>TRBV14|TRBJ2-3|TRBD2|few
TGTGCCAGCAGCCAAGAGTCCCCGGGACTAGCGGGGTTGGCAGATACGCAGTATTTT
CASSQESPGLAGLADTQYF